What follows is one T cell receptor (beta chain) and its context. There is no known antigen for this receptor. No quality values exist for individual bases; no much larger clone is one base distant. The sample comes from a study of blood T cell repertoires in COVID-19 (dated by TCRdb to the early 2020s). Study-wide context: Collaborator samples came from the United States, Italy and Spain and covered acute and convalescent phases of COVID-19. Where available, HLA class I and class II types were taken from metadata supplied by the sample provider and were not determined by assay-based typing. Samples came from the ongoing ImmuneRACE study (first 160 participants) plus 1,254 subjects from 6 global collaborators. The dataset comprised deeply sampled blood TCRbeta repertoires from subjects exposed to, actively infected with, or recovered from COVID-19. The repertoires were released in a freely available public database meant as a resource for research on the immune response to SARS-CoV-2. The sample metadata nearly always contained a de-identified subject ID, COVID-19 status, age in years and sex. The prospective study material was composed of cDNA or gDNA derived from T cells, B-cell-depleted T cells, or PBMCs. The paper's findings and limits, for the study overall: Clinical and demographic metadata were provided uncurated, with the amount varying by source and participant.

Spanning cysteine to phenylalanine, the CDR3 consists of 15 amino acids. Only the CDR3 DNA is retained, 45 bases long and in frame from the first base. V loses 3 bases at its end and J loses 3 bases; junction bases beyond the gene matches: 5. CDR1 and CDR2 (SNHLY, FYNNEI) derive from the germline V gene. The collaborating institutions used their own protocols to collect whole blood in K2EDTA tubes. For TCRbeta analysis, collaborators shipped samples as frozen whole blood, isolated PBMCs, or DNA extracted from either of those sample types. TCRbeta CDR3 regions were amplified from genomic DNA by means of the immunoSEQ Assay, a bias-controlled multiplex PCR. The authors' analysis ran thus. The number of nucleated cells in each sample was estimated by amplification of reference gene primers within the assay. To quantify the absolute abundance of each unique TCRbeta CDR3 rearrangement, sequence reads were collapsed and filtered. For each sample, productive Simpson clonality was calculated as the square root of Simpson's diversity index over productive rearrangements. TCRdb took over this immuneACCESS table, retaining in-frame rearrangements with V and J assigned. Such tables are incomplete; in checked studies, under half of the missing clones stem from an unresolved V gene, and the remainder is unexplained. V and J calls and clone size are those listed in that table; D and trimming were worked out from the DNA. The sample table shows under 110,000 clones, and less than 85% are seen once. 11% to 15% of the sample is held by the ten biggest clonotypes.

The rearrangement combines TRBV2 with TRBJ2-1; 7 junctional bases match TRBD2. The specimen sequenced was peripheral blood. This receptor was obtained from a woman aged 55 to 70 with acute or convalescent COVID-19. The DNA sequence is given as TGTGCCAGCAGTGAGGTGGCTAGCGGCTACAATGAGCAGTTCTTC. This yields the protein CASSEVASGYNEQFF.